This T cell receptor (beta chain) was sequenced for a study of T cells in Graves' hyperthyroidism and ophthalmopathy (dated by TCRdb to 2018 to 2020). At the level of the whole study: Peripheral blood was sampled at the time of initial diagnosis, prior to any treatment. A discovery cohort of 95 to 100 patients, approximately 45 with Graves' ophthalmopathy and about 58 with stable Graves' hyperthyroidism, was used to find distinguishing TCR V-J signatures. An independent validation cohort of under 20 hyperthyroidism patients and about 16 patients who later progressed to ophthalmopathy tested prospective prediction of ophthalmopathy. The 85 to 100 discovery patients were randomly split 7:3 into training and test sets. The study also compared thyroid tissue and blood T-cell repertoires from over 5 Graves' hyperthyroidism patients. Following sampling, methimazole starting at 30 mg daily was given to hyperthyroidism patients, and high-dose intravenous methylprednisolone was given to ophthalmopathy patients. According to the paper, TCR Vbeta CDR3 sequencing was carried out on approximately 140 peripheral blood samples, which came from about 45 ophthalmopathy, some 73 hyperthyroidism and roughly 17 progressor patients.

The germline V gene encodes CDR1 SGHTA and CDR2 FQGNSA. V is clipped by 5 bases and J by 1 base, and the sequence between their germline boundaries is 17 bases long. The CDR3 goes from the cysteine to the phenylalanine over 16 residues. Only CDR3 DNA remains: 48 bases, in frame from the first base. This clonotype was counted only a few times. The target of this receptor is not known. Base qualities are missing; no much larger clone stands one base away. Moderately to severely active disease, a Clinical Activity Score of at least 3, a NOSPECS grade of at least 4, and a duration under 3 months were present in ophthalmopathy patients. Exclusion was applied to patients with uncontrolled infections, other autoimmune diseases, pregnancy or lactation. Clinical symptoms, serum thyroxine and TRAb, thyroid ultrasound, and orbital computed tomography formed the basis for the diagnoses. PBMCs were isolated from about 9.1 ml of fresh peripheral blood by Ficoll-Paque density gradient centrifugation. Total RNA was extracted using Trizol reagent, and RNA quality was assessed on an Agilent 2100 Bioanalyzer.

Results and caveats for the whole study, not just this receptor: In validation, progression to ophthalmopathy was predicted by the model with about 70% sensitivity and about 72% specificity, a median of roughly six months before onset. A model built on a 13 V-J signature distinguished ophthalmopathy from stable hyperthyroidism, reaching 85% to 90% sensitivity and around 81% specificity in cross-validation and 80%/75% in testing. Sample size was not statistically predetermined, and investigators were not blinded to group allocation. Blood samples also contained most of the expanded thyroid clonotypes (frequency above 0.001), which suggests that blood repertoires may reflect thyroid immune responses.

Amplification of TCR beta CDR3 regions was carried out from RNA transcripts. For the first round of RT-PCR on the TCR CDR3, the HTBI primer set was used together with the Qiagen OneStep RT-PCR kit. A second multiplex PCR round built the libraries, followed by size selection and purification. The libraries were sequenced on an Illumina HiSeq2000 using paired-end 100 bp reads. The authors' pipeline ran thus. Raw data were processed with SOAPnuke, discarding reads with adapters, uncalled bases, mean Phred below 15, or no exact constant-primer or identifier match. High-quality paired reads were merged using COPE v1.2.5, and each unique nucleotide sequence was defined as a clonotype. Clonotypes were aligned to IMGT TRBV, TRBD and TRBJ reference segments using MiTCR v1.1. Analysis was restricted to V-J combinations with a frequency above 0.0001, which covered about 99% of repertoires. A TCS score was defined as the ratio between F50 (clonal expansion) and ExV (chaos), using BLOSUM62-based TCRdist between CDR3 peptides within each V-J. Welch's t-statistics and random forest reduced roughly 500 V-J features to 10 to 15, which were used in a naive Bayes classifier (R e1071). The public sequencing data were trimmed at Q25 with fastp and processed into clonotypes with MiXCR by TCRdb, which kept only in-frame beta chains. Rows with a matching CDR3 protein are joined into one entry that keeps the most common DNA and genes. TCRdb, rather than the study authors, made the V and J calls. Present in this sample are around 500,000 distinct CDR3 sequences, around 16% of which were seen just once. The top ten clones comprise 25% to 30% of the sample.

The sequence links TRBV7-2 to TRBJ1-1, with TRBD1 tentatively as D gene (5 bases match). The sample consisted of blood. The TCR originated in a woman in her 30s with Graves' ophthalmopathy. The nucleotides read TGTGCCAGCAGCCCGGAGCCGGGACGGCGGAACACTGAAGCTTTCTTT. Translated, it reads CASSPEPGRRNTEAFF.